This entry lists 25 T cell receptor beta chains sequenced from one sample in a study of T cell responses to AZD1222 COVID-19 vaccine. This table comes from immunoSEQ multiplex PCR, and its TCRdb copy is limited to in-frame clones, with some not included. The sample yields 120,000 or so clones, 70% to 90% seen once. This specimen consisted of peripheral blood, obtained on day 0 of AZD1222 vaccination. The receptors were sampled from an adult in good health.

The rearrangement uses TRBV28 and TRBJ2-7; D remains unclear. This CDR3 region has 12 residues. Germline CDR1 MDHEN, CDR2 SYDVKM. Trimming took off 5 bases at V and 6 bases at J, with 11 bases between the two ends. CDR3 in amino acids: CASSPWTGEQYF. CDR3 coding DNA: TGTGCCAGCAGTCCATGGACGGGCGAGCAGTACTTC.

J is TRBJ1-1 and V is TRBV12-3 or TRBV12-4; D is ambiguous. V was clipped by 6 bases and J by 2 bases, with 4 bases between them. CDR3 length equals 11 residues. The CDR3 nucleotides are TGTGCCAGCAGCACAAACACTGAAGCTTTCTTT. Translated: CASSTNTEAFF.

This clone was detected only once. The CDR3, as DNA: TGTGCCAGTAGCATGACGGCCTACGAGCAGTACTTC. Translating gives CASSMTAYEQYF. The chain uses TRBV19 and TRBJ2-7; no clear D. This CDR3 comprises 12 residues. CDR1 LNHDA and CDR2 SQIVND come from the germline V gene (reference sequence). V shed 6 bases and J shed 2 bases, with 8 bases lying between them.

The chain couples TRBV7-3 to TRBJ2-6, with 9 bases matching TRBD1. The germline V gene has CDR1 SGHTA and CDR2 FQGTGA. Trimming cost V 5 bases and J 2 bases; bases outside gene matches: 7. CDR3 size: 17 residues. The CDR3 reads CASSTTGQGAGANVLTF. In DNA, the CDR3 is TGTGCCAGCAGCACGACGGGACAGGGAGCTGGGGCCAACGTCCTGACTTTC.

This chain joins TRBV2 and TRBJ1-6; D gene uncertain. Germline V lookup: CDR1 SNHLY, CDR2 FYNNEI. CDR3 length: 13 amino acids. Trimming removed 9 bases from V and 6 bases from J, with 12 bases in between. The CDR3 sequence is CARNPAVNSPLHF. CDR3 nucleotide sequence: TGTGCCAGAAACCCGGCTGTTAATTCACCCCTCCACTTT.

This clone has just one count. This chain uses TRBV5-1 with TRBJ1-4, with 11 positions matching TRBD1. J gave up 0 bases and V 3 bases, and 7 bases lay outside the gene matches. Germline V gene sequence: CDR1 SGHRS, CDR2 YFSETQ. The CDR3 runs 18 residues. The CDR3 DNA reads TGCGCCAGCAGCTGGCTACCGGGACAGGGGGCAACTAATGAAAAACTGTTTTTT. It codes for CASSWLPGQGATNEKLFF.

The chain has TRBV19 and TRBJ1-2, with 7 bases matching TRBD1. The CDR3 spans 16 residues. From germline, CDR1 is LNHDA and CDR2 SQIVND (reference sequence). V shed 5 bases and J 5 bases; nucleotides not matched to a gene: 14. CDR3 nucleotides: TGTGCCAGTAGTCAACAGGGGAGAGGTGCCCTTTATGGCTACACCTTC. It is translated as CASSQQGRGALYGYTF. Full variable domain (remainder filled in from reference TRBV19 and TRBJ1-2): DGGITQSPKYLFRKEGQNVTLSCEQNLNHDAMYWYRQDPGQGLRLIYYSQIVNDFQKGDIAEGYSVSREKKESFPLTVTSAQKNPTAFYLCASSQQGRGALYGYTFGSGTRLTVV.

The chain links TRBV29-1 to TRBJ2-1; 9 bases align to TRBD2. Germline V gives CDR1 SQVTM, CDR2 ANQGSEA. This CDR3 spans 14 amino acids. V lost 3 bases and J lost 7; bases outside the gene matches: 7. CDR3 sequence reads: CSVEKGLARNEQFF. CDR3 bases: TGCAGCGTTGAGAAGGGACTAGCAAGGAATGAGCAGTTCTTC.

J is TRBJ2-7 and V is TRBV4-1, with 9 bases lining up with TRBD1. V lost 3 bases and J lost 5; bases outside the gene matches: 17. The CDR3 has 18 amino acids. The germline V gene has CDR1 MGHRA and CDR2 YSYEKL. This CDR3 reads CASSHQASGTGRWHEQYF. The CDR3 nucleotides are TGCGCCAGCAGCCACCAGGCCTCAGGGACAGGGCGCTGGCACGAGCAGTACTTC.

The chain recombines TRBV25-1 with TRBJ2-3, with no clear D. The V gene's germline CDR1 is MGHDK and CDR2 SYGVNS. This CDR3 is 11 amino acids long. Trimming cost V 4 bases and J 10 bases, with 9 bases left between them. CDR3 sequence reads: CASSGDYAQYF. DNA of the CDR3: TGTGCCAGCAGTGGCGATTATGCGCAGTATTTT.

The CDR3: CASSQGPGLAAYEQYF. The CDR3 region has the DNA TGTGCCAGCAGCCAAGGCCCTGGGCTAGCGGCCTACGAGCAGTACTTC. The J gene is TRBJ2-7, the V gene TRBV7-3, with 7 bases lining up with TRBD2. Germline CDR1 reads SGHTA; CDR2 reads FQGTGA. The V segment lost 5 bases and the J segment 2 bases; nucleotides outside the gene matches: 12. This CDR3 region has 16 residues.

The rearrangement joins TRBV7-3 to TRBJ2-3; D is uncertain. V gave up 5 bases and J gave up 0 bases, with 6 bases separating them. Germline-derived CDR1 and CDR2 are SGHTA and FQGTGA. The CDR3 is made up of 13 amino acids. The CDR3, as DNA: TGTGCCAGCAGCCCAGCGAGCACAGATACGCAGTATTTT. It specifies CASSPASTDTQYF.

A note on this clone: Other DNA sequences within the sample encode an identical CDR3. The chain has TRBV9 and TRBJ1-2; 11 bases fit TRBD1. The germline V gene has CDR1 SGDLS and CDR2 YYNGEE. The V and J ends lost 0 bases and 2 bases, in that order; junction bases with no gene match: 0. The CDR3 consists of 15 residues. The CDR3 bases are TGTGCCAGCAGCGTAGGGACAGGGGGCAACTATGGCTACACCTTC. Its protein product is CASSVGTGGNYGYTF.

CDR3 loop: CASSPGLVIYEQYF. The CDR3 DNA reads as TGTGCCAGCAGCCCGGGACTAGTGATCTACGAGCAGTACTTC. V usage is TRBV3-1 (or the pseudogene TRBV3-2) and J usage is TRBJ2-7; 8 nucleotides agree with TRBD2. From germline, CDR1 is LGHDT and CDR2 YNNKEL (reference sequence). CDR3 length: 14 amino acids. Unmatched junction bases numbered 5, after V lost 4 bases and J lost 3 bases.

This chain uses TRBV5-6 with TRBJ2-3, with 8 bases matching TRBD2. V trimming: 8 bases; J trimming: 2 bases; junction bases outside the gene matches: 4. Germline CDR1 and CDR2: SGHDT and YYEEEE. The CDR3 is 13 amino acids. CDR3 sequence: CASGTRFTDTQYF. As DNA, the CDR3 is TGTGCCAGTGGGACTAGGTTCACAGATACGCAGTATTTT.

The rearrangement uses TRBV21-1 and TRBJ2-7; TRBD1, as called in the table, went unchecked against the DNA. TRBV21-1 is a listed pseudogene. The length of the CDR3 is 20 residues. The CDR3: CASSTIRRDRERGVSYEQYF. In DNA form, the CDR3 reads TGTGCCAGCAGCACAATTCGAAGGGACAGGGAGAGAGGAGTGTCCTACGAGCAGTACTTC.

The chain couples TRBV7-2 to TRBJ2-7; 8 bases match TRBD2. Trimming cost V 3 bases and J 3 bases; bases outside gene matches: 4. Germline CDR1 is SGHTA and CDR2 is FQGNSA. The CDR3 extends over 14 amino acids. In DNA, the CDR3 is TGTGCCAGCAGCTTCTCCAGCGGGAGCTACGAGCAGTACTTC. This translates into CASSFSSGSYEQYF.

This chain joins TRBV19 and TRBJ2-3; the D is unclear. Per the germline V gene, CDR1 is LNHDA and CDR2 is SQIVND (reference sequence). The V end lost 1 base, the J end lost 3 bases, and 8 bases lay between the germline ends. The CDR3 consists of 14 residues. This CDR3 reads CASSIVEKTDTQYF. Written as DNA, the CDR3 is TGTGCCAGTAGTATAGTAGAGAAAACAGATACGCAGTATTTT.

This clone was detected once. The rearrangement uses TRBV6-5 and TRBJ1-4; no firm D call. Trimming took 0 bases from V and 0 from J, leaving 8 bases between them. Germline lookup yields CDR1 MNHEY and CDR2 SVGAGI. This CDR3 spans 16 amino acids. CDR3 nucleotides: TGTGCCAGCAGTTACTCCCGGGCTTCAACTAATGAAAAACTGTTTTTT. It codes for CASSYSRASTNEKLFF.

V usage is TRBV24-1 and J usage is TRBJ2-1, with D perhaps TRBD2 (7 bases). V shed 1 base and J shed 5 bases, with 14 bases lying between them. The germline CDR1 and CDR2 sequences are KGHDR and SFDVKD. This CDR3 has 16 residues. For the CDR3, the DNA is TGTGCCACCAGTGATTTTGCGGGGGCGGGTGACAATGAGCAGTTCTTC. Encoded protein: CATSDFAGAGDNEQFF.

The rearrangement links TRBV27 to TRBJ2-7, with D perhaps TRBD1 (6 bases). This CDR3 is 12 amino acids long. Germline lookup yields CDR1 MNHEY and CDR2 SMNVEV (reference sequence). V lost 5 bases and J 7 bases, leaving 12 bases between the germline ends. As DNA, the CDR3 is TGTGCCAGCAGTCTGATCAGGGGTGAGCAGTACTTC. This codes for CASSLIRGEQYF.

The chain links TRBV11-3 to TRBJ2-7, with D unclear. V was trimmed by 1 base and J by 6 bases, leaving 10 bases between them. Per the germline V gene, CDR1 is SGHNT and CDR2 is YENEEA. The CDR3 is 13 residues long. The CDR3 reads CASSLGPRSEQYF. CDR3 nucleotides: TGTGCCAGCAGCTTAGGACCGAGGAGCGAGCAGTACTTC.

The rearrangement links TRBV27 to TRBJ2-7, with TRBD2 identical over 7 bases. The J segment lost 2 bases and the V segment lost 7 bases, leaving 8 bases of the junction unmatched. CDR1 is MNHEY and CDR2 is SMNVEV in the germline V gene (reference sequence). CDR3 size: 14 residues. In nucleotides, the CDR3 is TGTGCCAGCACGGGGGAGGGCTACCCCTACGAGCAGTACTTC. It translates to CASTGEGYPYEQYF.

This clone was detected only a few times. Other DNA sequences of this sample code for an identical CDR3. The chain carries TRBV5-6 and TRBJ1-2; D gene uncertain. The germline V gene encodes CDR1 SGHDT and CDR2 YYEEEE. The CDR3 contains 11 residues. The germline V and J ends were trimmed by 4 bases and 1 base, with 2 bases remaining between them. In DNA, the CDR3 is TGTGCCAGCAGCCTTAACTATGGCTACACCTTC. Its translation is CASSLNYGYTF.

V is TRBV18 and J is TRBJ2-7; 10 bases align to TRBD1. Germline V gene sequence: CDR1 KGHSH, CDR2 LQKENI. The CDR3 is made up of 15 amino acids. The ends lost 3 bases at V and 2 bases at J; junction bases unmatched: 4. The CDR3 nucleotides read TGTGCCAGCTCACCCGGGACAGGGGTTCCCTACGAGCAGTACTTC. Translation: CASSPGTGVPYEQYF.